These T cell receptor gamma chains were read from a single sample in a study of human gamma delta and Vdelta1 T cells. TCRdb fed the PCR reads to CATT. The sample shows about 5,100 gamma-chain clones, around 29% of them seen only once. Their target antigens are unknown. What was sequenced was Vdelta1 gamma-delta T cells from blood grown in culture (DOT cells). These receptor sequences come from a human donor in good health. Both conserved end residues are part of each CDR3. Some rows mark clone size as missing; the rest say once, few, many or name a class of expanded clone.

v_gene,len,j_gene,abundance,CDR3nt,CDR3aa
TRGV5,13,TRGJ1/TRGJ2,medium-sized,TGTGCCACCTGGGACAAGAATTATTATAAGAAACTCTTT,CATWDKNYYKKLF
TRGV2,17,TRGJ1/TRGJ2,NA,TGTGCCACCTGGGACGGGCTAAATCGAGAGAATTATTATAAGAAACTCTTT,CATWDGLNRENYYKKLF
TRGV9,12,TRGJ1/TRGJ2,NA,TGTGCCTTGTGGGAGGCCTATTATAAGAAACTCTTT,CALWEAYYKKLF
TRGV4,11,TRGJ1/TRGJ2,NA,TGTGCCACCTGGGATGGGCTAAAGAAACTCTTT,CATWDGLKKLF
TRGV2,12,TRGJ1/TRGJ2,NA,TGTGCCACCTGGGACGGGCCTGTTGGGAAACTCTTT,CATWDGPVGKLF
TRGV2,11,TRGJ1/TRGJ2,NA,TGTGCCACCTGGGACACCTTTAAGAAACTCTTT,CATWDTFKKLF
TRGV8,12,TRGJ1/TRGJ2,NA,TGTGCCACCTGGGAATTTTATTATAAGAAACTCTTT,CATWEFYYKKLF
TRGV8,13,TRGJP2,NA,TGTGCCACCTGGGACGGGGTCGATTGGATCAAGACGTTT,CATWDGVDWIKTF
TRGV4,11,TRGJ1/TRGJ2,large,TGTGCCACCTGGGTTTATTATAAGAAACTCTTT,CATWVYYKKLF
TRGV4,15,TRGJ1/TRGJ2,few,TGTGCCACCTGGGATGATGGAATTAATTATTATAAGAAACTCTTT,CATWDDGINYYKKLF
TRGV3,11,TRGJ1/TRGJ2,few,TGTGCCACCTGGGACAAACGGGAGAAACTCTTT,CATWDKREKLF
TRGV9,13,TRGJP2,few,TGTGCCTTGTGGGGAAGTAGTGATTGGATCAAGACGTTT,CALWGSSDWIKTF
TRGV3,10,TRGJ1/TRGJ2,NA,TGTGCCACCTGGGACAATAAGAAACTCTTT,CATWDNKKLF
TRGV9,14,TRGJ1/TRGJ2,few,TGTGCCTTGTGGGAGGTGAAATCATATTATAAGAAACTCTTT,CALWEVKSYYKKLF
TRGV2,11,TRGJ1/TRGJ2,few,TGTGCCACCTGGGACGCGTATAAGAAACTCTTT,CATWDAYKKLF
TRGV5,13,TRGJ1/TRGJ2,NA,TGTGCCACCTGGGACATTACCTCTTATAAGAAACTCTTT,CATWDITSYKKLF
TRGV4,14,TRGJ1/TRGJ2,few,TGTGCCACCTGGGATGGGCTTAAGTATTATAAGAAACTCTTT,CATWDGLKYYKKLF
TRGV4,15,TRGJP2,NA,TGTGCCACCTGGGATGGCCCTAGTAGTGATTGGATCAAGACGTTT,CATWDGPSSDWIKTF
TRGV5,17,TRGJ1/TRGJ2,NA,TGTGCCACCTGGGACAGGCCTGATCGATCGAATTATTATAAGAAACTCTTT,CATWDRPDRSNYYKKLF
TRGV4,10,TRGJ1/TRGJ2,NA,TGTGCCACCTGGGATGGTAAGAAACTCTTT,CATWDGKKLF
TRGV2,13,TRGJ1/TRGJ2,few,TGTGCCACCTGGGACACCGCTTATTATAAGAAACTCTTT,CATWDTAYYKKLF
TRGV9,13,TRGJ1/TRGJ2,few,TGTGCCTTGTGGGAGGTGTTCGATTATAAGAAACTCTTT,CALWEVFDYKKLF
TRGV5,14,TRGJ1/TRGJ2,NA,TGTGCCACCTGGGACATCAAGAGTTATTATAAGAAACTCTTT,CATWDIKSYYKKLF
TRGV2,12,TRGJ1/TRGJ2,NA,TGTGCCACCTGGGACGGTGGTGGTAAGAAACTCTTT,CATWDGGGKKLF
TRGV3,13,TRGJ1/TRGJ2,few,TGTGCCACCTGGGACAGGCGCTATTATAAGAAACTCTTT,CATWDRRYYKKLF
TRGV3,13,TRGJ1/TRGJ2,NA,TGTGCCACCTGGGACCTTCTTTATTATAAGAAACTCTTT,CATWDLLYYKKLF